This TCR beta chain appears in the sequencing data of a study of lymphopenia after photon versus proton radiotherapy (dated by TCRdb to between 2018 and 2021). Some background on the complete study: The study compared the immunological effects of photon versus proton radiation therapy in patients with gastrointestinal tumors who developed high-grade lymphopenia. The cohort included some 20 patients with gastrointestinal tumors who developed lymphopenia after receiving either photon or proton therapy. The study was designed to characterize how the impact on the immune system differs between the two radiation modalities. The paper's findings and limits, for the study overall: The survival association was assessed only in patients who died, and the authors presented better survival with proton therapy as a possibility rather than a demonstrated result. Proton-treated patients stayed relatively stable during treatment, while photon-treated patients lost naive T cells and TCR diversity and gained effector/memory populations. After the lymphocyte count nadir, oligoclonal expansion, especially of CD8+ Temra cells, was observed in photon-treated repertoires, and the drop in diversity was driven by this expansion. Across the cohort, a larger post-nadir drop in TCR diversity was inversely correlated with overall survival time among patients who died.

Concerning this clone: Its antigen is still unknown. No qualities accompany the bases; no much larger clone lies one base away.

The CDR3 contains 14 residues, cysteine and phenylalanine counted. Left in the record is the CDR3 DNA by itself, 42 bases read in frame from the first base. The V end gives up 7 bases and the J end 2 bases, leaving 5 bases in the junction not matched to a gene. Taken from the germline V gene, the CDR1 and CDR2 loops are SGDLS and YYNGEE. Libraries were constructed by the immunoSEQ multiplex PCR assay. Deep sequencing of rearranged TCR beta loci, alongside multiparametric flow cytometry, was used to profile T cell repertoires. TCRdb obtained this table from immuneACCESS and retained in-frame rearrangements with V and J assigned. These tables miss some clones; where compared with another copy, unresolved V genes account for less than half of the shortfall, and the remainder is unexplained. The sample contains tens of thousands of clones, about nine tenths of them found a single time. Together, the top ten hold around 2.6% of the sample.

Sequencing used peripheral blood, obtained from a patient treated with photon-based radiotherapy. The sequence links TRBV9 to TRBJ2-7, and 11 bases in between align with TRBD2. The source is a woman in her 70s with pancreatic cancer. The nucleotide sequence reads TGTGCCAGCGGACCGGGACTAGCGGCCTACGAGCAGTACTTC. Its protein reads: CASGPGLAAYEQYF.